Sequencing of this T cell receptor (beta chain) was carried out in a study of tumor-infiltrating lymphocytes in primary liver carcinoma. General study results and limits: Tumors reached a significantly greater top-250-clone fraction than blood did (p = 0.039).

Priming with a constant-region primer yielded TCR beta cDNA from about 500 ng total RNA. A slightly modified ARM-PCR protocol with three nested multiplex PCR rounds produced these TCR beta libraries. TRBV1-TRBV30 forward primers paired with a C-beta reverse primer drove the first two PCR rounds, roughly 9 cycles each. TCRdb passed the multiplex PCR reads through MiXCR, listing each CDR3 protein once. The data show approximately 100,000 distinct CDR3 sequences, around 71% seen once. Scientists recovered RNA and DNA together from approximately 20-30 mg of unsorted bulk tissue. These patients lived with chronic HBV infection and had never been treated. Samples were taken from five separate regions of every tumor. About this clonotype: The target antigen is unknown. This may stem from a read error, because a much larger clone lies one nucleotide away.

The germline CDR1 and CDR2 sequences are LGHNT and FRNRAP. CDR3 length: 15 residues. This chain links TRBV12-5 with TRBJ2-3; tentatively, D is TRBD1 or TRBD2 (5 bases each). The sequenced sample was liver tumor tissue from sampling region 2. Documented subset: tumor region T2, inferior pole. This clonotype was sampled from a woman aged 60-75 years with primary liver carcinoma and hepatitis B virus infection. The CDR3, as DNA: TGTGCTAGTGGTTTTGGGGGAGCGGTCACATATACGCAGTATTTT. Its translation is CASGFGGAVTYTQYF. The entire variable domain, with the rest obtained from reference TRBV12-5 and TRBJ2-3, is as follows: DARVTQTPRHKVTEMGQEVTMRCQPILGHNTVFWYRQTMMQGLELLAYFRNRAPLDDSGMPKDRFSAEMPDATLATLKIQPSEPRDSAVYFCASGFGGAVTYTQYFGPGTRLTVL.